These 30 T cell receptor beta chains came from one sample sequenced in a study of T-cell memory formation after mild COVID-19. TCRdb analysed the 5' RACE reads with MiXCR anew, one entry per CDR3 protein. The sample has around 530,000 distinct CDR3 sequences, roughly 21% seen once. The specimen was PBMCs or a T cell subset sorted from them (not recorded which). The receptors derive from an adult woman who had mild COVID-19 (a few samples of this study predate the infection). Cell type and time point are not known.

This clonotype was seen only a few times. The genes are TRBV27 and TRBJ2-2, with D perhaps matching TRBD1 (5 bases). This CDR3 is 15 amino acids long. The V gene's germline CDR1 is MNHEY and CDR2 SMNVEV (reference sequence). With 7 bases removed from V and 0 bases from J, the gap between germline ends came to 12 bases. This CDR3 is CASTAWTPNTGELFF. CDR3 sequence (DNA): TGTGCCAGCACCGCCTGGACACCGAACACCGGGGAGCTGTTTTTT.

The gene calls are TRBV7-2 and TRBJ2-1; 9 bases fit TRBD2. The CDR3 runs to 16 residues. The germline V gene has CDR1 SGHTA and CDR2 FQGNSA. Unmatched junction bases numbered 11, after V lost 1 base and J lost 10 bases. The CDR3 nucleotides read TGTGCCAGCAGCTTAGAGGGACTAGCAGGAGGTCGGGAGCAGTTCTTC. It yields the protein CASSLEGLAGGREQFF.

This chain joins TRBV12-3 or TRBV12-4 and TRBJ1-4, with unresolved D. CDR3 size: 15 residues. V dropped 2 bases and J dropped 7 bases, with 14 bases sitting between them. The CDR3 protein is CASSLQAVGSEKLFF. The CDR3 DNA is TGTGCCAGCAGTTTACAGGCAGTGGGGAGTGAAAAACTGTTTTTT.

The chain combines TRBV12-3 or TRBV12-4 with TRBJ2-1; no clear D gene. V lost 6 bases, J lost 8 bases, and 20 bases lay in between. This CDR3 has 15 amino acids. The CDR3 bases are TGTGCCAGCAGGATGACTCTCGGCGAATATCATGAGCAGTTCTTC. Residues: CASRMTLGEYHEQFF.

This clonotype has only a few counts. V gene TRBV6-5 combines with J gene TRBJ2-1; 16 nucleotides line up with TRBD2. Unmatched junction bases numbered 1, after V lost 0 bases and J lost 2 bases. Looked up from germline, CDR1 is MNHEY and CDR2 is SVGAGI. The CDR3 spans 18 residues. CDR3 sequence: CASSYSGLAGGTYNEQFF. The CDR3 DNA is TGTGCCAGCAGTTACTCGGGACTAGCGGGGGGGACCTACAATGAGCAGTTCTTC.

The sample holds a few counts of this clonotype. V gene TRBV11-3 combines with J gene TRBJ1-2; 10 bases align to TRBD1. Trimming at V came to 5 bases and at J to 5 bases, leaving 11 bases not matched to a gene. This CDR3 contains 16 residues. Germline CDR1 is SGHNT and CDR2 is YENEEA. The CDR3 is CASSPRFRDRGYGYTF. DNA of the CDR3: TGTGCCAGCAGCCCACGATTCCGGGACAGGGGATATGGCTACACCTTC.

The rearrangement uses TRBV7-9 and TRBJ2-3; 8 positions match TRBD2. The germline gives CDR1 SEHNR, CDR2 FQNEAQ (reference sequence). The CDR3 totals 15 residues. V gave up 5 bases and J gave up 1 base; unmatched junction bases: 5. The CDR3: CASSPELAGTDTQYF. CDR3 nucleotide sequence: TGTGCCAGCAGCCCAGAACTAGCGGGCACAGATACGCAGTATTTT.

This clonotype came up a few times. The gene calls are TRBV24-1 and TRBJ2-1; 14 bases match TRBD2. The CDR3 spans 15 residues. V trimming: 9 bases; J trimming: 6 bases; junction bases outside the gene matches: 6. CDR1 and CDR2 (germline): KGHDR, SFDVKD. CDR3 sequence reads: CATGETSGRANEQFF. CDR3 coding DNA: TGTGCCACCGGGGAGACTAGCGGGAGGGCCAATGAGCAGTTCTTC.

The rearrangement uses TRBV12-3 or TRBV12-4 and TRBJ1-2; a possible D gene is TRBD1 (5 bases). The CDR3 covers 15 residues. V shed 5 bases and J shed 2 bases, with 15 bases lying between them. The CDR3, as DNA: TGTGCCAGCAGTGGTGTCGGGGCTCGGAACTATGGCTACACCTTC. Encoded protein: CASSGVGARNYGYTF.

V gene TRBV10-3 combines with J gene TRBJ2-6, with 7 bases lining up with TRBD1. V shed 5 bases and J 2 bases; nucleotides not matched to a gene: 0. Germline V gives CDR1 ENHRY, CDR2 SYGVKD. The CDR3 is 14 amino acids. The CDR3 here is CAISTGAGANVLTF. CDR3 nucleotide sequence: TGTGCCATCAGTACAGGGGCTGGGGCCAACGTCCTGACTTTC.

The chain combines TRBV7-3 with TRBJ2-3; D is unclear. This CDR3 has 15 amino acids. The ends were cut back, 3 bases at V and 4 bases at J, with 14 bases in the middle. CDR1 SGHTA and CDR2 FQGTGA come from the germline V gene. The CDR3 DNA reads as TGTGCCAGCAGCTTTTCTAGTTCTTCCCCAGATACGCAGTATTTT. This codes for CASSFSSSSPDTQYF.

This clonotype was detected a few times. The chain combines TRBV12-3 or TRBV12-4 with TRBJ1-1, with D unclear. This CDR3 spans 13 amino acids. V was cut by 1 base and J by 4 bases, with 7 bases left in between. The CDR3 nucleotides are TGTGCCAGCAGTTTAGTAGGACCCACTGAAGCTTTCTTT. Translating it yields CASSLVGPTEAFF.

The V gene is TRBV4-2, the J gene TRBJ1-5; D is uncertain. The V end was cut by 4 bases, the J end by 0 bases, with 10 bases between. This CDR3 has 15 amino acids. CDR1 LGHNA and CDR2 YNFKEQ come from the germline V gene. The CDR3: CASSPHANSNQPQHF. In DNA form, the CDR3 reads TGTGCCAGCAGCCCTCACGCAAATAGCAATCAGCCCCAGCATTTT.

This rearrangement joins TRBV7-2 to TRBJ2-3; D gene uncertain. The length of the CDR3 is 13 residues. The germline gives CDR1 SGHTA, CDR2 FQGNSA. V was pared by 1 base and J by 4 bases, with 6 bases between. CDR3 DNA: TGTGCCAGCAGCTTAGGGCCCCCAGATACGCAGTATTTT. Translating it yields CASSLGPPDTQYF.

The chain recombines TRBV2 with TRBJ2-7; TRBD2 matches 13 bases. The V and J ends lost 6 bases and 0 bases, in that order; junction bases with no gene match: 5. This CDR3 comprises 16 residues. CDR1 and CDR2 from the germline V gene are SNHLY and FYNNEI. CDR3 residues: CASRGGLAGVSYEQYF. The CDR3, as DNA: TGTGCCAGCAGGGGAGGACTAGCGGGAGTCTCCTACGAGCAGTACTTC. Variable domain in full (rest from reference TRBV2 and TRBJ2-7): EPEVTQTPSHQVTQMGQEVILRCVPISNHLYFYWYRQILGQKVEFLVSFYNNEISEKSEIFDDQFSVERPDGSNFTLKIRSTKLEDSAMYFCASRGGLAGVSYEQYFGPGTRLTVT.

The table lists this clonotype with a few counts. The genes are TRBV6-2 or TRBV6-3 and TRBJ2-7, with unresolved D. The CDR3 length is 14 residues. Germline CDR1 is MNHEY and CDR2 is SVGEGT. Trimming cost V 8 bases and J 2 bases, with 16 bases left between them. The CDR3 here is CASLGRLEPYEQYF. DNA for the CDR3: TGTGCCAGCTTAGGAAGACTCGAGCCCTACGAGCAGTACTTC.

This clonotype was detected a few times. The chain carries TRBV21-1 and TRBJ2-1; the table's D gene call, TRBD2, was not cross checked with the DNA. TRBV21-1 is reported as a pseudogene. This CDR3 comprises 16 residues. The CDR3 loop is CASSKVTSHQINEQFF. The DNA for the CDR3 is TGTGCCAGCAGCAAAGTAACTAGCCATCAGATTAATGAGCAGTTCTTC.

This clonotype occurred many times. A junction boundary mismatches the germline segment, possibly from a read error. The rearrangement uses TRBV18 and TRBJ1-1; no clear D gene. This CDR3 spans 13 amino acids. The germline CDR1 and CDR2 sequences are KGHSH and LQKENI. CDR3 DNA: TGCGCCAGCAGCCCGGGCCTGAACACTGAAGCTTTCTTT. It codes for CASSPGLNTEAFF.

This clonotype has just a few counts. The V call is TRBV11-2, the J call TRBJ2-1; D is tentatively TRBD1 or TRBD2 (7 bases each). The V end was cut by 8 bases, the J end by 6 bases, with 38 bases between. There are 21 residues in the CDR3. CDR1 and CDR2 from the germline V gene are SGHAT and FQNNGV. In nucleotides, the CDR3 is TGTGCCAGCGCTCCTCGGGTGACTAGCAGGGAGACAGGGTTGGGACGCAATGAGCAGTTCTTC. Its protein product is CASAPRVTSRETGLGRNEQFF.

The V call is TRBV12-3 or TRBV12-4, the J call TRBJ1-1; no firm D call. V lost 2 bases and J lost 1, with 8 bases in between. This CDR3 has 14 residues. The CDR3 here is CASSLRQTNTEAFF. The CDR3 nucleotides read TGTGCCAGCAGTTTACGGCAGACGAACACTGAAGCTTTCTTT.

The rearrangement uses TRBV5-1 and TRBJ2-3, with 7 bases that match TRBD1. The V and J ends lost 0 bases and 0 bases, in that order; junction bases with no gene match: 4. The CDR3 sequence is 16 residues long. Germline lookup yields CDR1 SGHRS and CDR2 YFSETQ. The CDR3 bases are TGCGCCAGCAGCTTGGGTAGGGGACAGAGCACAGATACGCAGTATTTT. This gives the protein CASSLGRGQSTDTQYF.

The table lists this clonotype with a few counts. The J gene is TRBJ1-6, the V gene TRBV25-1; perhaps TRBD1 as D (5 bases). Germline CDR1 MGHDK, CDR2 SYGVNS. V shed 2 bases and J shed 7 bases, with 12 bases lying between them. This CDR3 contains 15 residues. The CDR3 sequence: CASSEAGTVNSPLHF. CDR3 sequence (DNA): TGTGCCAGCAGTGAAGCCGGGACGGTGAATTCACCCCTCCACTTT.

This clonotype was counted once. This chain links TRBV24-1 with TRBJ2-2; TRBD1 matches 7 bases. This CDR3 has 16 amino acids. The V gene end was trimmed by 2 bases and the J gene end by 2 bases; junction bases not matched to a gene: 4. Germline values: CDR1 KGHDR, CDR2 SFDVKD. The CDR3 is CATSDWGTENTGELFF. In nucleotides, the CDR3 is TGTGCCACCAGTGATTGGGGGACAGAAAACACCGGGGAGCTGTTTTTT.

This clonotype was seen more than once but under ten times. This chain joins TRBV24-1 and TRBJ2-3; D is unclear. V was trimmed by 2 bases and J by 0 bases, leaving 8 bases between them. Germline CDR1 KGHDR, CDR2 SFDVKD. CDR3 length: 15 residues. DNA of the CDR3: TGTGCCACCAGTGATTGGGCTTCTAGCACAGATACGCAGTATTTT. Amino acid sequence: CATSDWASSTDTQYF.

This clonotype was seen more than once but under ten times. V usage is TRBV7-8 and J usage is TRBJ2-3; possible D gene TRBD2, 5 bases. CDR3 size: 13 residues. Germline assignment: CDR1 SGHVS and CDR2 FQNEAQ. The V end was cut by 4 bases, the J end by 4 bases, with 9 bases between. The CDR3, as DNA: TGTGCCAGCAGCTACCCTAGCTCAGATACGCAGTATTTT. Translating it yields CASSYPSSDTQYF.

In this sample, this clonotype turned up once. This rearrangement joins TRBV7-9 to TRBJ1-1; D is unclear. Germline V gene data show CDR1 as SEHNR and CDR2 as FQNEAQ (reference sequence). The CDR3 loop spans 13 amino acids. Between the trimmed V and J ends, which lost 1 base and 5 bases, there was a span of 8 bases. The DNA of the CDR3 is TGTGCCAGCAGCTTAGTTGATAAAACTGAAGCTTTCTTT. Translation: CASSLVDKTEAFF. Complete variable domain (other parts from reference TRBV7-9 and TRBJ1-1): DTGVSQNPRHKITKRGQNVTFRCDPISEHNRLYWYRQTLGQGPEFLTYFQNEAQLEKSRLLSDRFSAERPKGSFSTLEIQRTEQGDSAMYLCASSLVDKTEAFFGQGTRLTVV.

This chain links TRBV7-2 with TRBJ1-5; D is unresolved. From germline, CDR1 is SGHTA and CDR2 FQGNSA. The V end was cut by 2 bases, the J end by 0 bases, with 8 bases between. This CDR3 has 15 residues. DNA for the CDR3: TGTGCCAGCAGCTTAAAGTATTATAGCAATCAGCCCCAGCATTTT. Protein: CASSLKYYSNQPQHF.

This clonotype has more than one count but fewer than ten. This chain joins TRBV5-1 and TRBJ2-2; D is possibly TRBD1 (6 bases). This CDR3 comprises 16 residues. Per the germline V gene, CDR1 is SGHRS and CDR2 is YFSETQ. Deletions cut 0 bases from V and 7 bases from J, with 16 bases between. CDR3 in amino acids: CASSLAVRQADGELFF. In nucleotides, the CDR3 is TGCGCCAGCAGCTTGGCCGTAAGACAGGCGGACGGGGAGCTGTTTTTT.

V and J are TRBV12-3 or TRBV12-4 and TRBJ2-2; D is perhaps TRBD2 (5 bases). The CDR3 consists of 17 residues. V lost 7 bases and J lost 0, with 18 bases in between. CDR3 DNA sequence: TGTGCCAGCACCCCCGGACTTGGCCTACCGAACACCGGGGAGCTGTTTTTT. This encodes CASTPGLGLPNTGELFF.

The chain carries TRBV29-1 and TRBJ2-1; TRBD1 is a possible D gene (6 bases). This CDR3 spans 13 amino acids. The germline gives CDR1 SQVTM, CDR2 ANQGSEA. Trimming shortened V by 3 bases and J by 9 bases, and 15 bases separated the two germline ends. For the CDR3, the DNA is TGCAGCGTTGACGGGACAAAATTCCCTGAGCAGTTCTTC. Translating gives CSVDGTKFPEQFF.